In this sample, the clone carrying this TCR beta chain turned up a few times. Its antigen remains unidentified. Time point of the sample: blood 4 weeks post-SBRT, at nephrectomy. Stated treatment: 15 Gy SBRT to primary tumor, nephrectomy 4 weeks later. Nephrectomy followed 15 Gy stereotactic body radiation by 4 weeks. Blood was sampled at baseline, 2 weeks and 4 weeks after SBRT. This record belongs to a study of radiation and T cells in renal cell carcinoma. Overall study results and limits: Baseline intratumoral clonotype presence is unknown without pretreatment biopsies.

Measured with immunoSEQ multiplex PCR; TCRdb has only the in-frame clones, and not every one. The sample yields some 81,000 clones, roughly nine tenths seen once. The CDR3 is 15 amino acids. Per germline, CDR1 SGHRS and CDR2 YFSETQ. V shed 4 bases and J shed 7 bases, with 20 bases lying between them. This chain links TRBV5-1 with TRBJ1-1; D call uncertain. The sequencing used blood, collected from a patient whose treatment included radiotherapy and nephrectomy. The TCR originated in a woman aged 65 to 85 with renal cell carcinoma. Here the CDR3 DNA reads TGCGCCAGCAGCCTGACCGGTCGGGTTGGGGATGAAGCTTTCTTT. The encoded protein is CASSLTGRVGDEAFF.